A single sample is the source of the 29 T cell receptor beta chains below, sequenced in a study of cytomegalovirus exposure and HLA in healthy donors. Primers for the PCR totalled 60 Vbeta and 13 Jbeta. Produced via immunoSEQ multiplex PCR; TCRdb's table is partial and in-frame only. This sample carries 100,000 to 150,000 clones, approximately 80% of them seen once, and the ten largest clones take 9.5% to 15%. Material: PBMCs. These receptors came from a woman aged 35 to 49 in good health and CMV-seropositive.

The rearrangement joins TRBV28 to TRBJ2-1, with 7 bases identical to TRBD2. With 1 base clipped from V and 2 bases from J, the junction kept 2 bases outside the gene matches. The CDR3 contains 15 residues. Germline V lookup: CDR1 MDHEN, CDR2 SYDVKM. The CDR3 spells CASSLSSGPYNEQFF. DNA for the CDR3: TGTGCCAGCAGTTTATCTAGCGGACCCTACAATGAGCAGTTCTTC.

The rearrangement uses TRBV28 and TRBJ2-1, with 9 bases aligning to TRBD2. CDR3 length equals 18 residues. Germline assignment: CDR1 MDHEN and CDR2 SYDVKM. With V trimmed by 1 base and J by 0 bases, 7 bases remained unmatched. DNA of the CDR3: TGTGCCAGCAGTTTATTTGGGTCTAGCGGGACCTCCTACAATGAGCAGTTCTTC. Its protein is CASSLFGSSGTSYNEQFF.

The CDR3 protein is CASSPGQGIGGETQYF. The CDR3 DNA follows: TGCGCCAGCAGTCCTGGACAGGGAATCGGCGGGGAGACCCAGTACTTC. V is TRBV5-1 and J is TRBJ2-5, with 8 bases identical to TRBD1. Germline lookup yields CDR1 SGHRS and CDR2 YFSETQ. Trimming removed 5 bases from V and 5 bases from J; junction bases left unmatched: 14. This CDR3 spans 16 amino acids.

The table lists this clone with a few counts. The CDR3 DNA sequence: TGTGCCAGCAGCTTGTCCAGTAACGCCAATGAGCAGTTCTTC. This translates into CASSLSSNANEQFF. V gene TRBV7-8 combines with J gene TRBJ2-1; D ambiguous. The CDR3 has 14 residues. Germline V gene sequence: CDR1 SGHVS, CDR2 FQNEAQ. V was cut by 3 bases and J by 6 bases, with 12 bases left in between.

V is TRBV19 and J is TRBJ1-2; 8 nucleotides line up with TRBD1. There are 12 residues in the CDR3. V was pared by 6 bases and J by 4 bases, with 1 base of the junction left unmatched. Germline CDR1 LNHDA, CDR2 SQIVND (reference sequence). CDR3 in DNA: TGTGCCAGTAGCGACAGGGGCTATGGCTACACCTTC. It yields the protein CASSDRGYGYTF.

V gene TRBV9 combines with J gene TRBJ2-3; 7 positions agree with TRBD2. Germline lookup yields CDR1 SGDLS and CDR2 YYNGEE. This CDR3 has 15 residues. The J segment lost 5 bases and the V segment lost 0 bases, leaving 6 bases of the junction unmatched. CDR3 nucleotides: TGTGCCAGCAGCGTAGGGGGGAGGGCCGGAGATACGCAGTATTTT. Translating gives CASSVGGRAGDTQYF.

The chain employs TRBV7-8 and TRBJ1-4, with D unclear. The CDR3 extends over 14 amino acids. Trimming removed 4 bases at V and 7 bases at J, with 13 bases between. Germline-derived CDR1 and CDR2 are SGHVS and FQNEAQ. The CDR3 nucleotides read TGTGCCAGCAGCTATGCCCTAGTGGGTGAAAAACTGTTTTTT. Residues: CASSYALVGEKLFF.

This clone has ten or more counts. The gene calls are TRBV7-2 and TRBJ2-7; no clear D gene. Deletions cut 5 bases from V and 5 bases from J, with 10 bases between. The CDR3 is made up of 12 amino acids. Germline CDR1 and CDR2: SGHTA and FQGNSA. CDR3: CASSVLVNEQYF. The DNA for the CDR3 is TGTGCCAGCAGCGTTCTAGTAAACGAGCAGTACTTC.

J is TRBJ2-7 and V is TRBV5-4; 7 bases align to TRBD1. This CDR3 region has 13 residues. Germline CDR1 and CDR2: SGHNT and YYREEE (reference sequence). J was trimmed by 6 bases and V by 4 bases; bases with no gene match: 7. CDR3 sequence (DNA): TGTGCCAGCAGCCCGGGACAGCCGGGCGAGCAGTACTTC. It yields the protein CASSPGQPGEQYF.

This chain uses TRBV28 with TRBJ1-1; no reliable D call. There are 12 residues in the CDR3. In germline, CDR1 is MDHEN, CDR2 SYDVKM. V lost 5 bases and J 3 bases, leaving 7 bases between the germline ends. The CDR3 loop reads CASSLVHTEAFF. For the CDR3, the DNA is TGTGCCAGCAGTCTTGTCCACACTGAAGCTTTCTTT.

J is TRBJ2-1 and V is TRBV30; tentatively, D is TRBD1 (5 bases). Trimming took 0 bases from V and 12 from J, leaving 12 bases between them. The CDR3 consists of 12 residues. The germline CDR1 and CDR2 sequences are GTSNPN and SVGIG (reference sequence). CDR3 bases: TGTGCCTGGAGTGTAGGGGCCAGGAGGCAGTTCTTC. Protein sequence: CAWSVGARRQFF. Looking up the rest from reference TRBV30 and TRBJ2-1 gives the full variable domain: SQTIHQWPATLVQPVGSPLSLECTVEGTSNPNLYWYRQAAGRGLQLLFYSVGIGQISSEVPQNLSASRPQDRQFILSSKKLLLSDSGFYLCAWSVGARRQFFGPGTRLTVL.

This clone was counted a few times. The chain recombines TRBV5-5 with TRBJ1-1; 9 bases line up with TRBD1. V shed 2 bases, J shed 0 bases, and the junction held 8 bases outside the gene matches. This CDR3 is built from 17 residues. Germline V lookup: CDR1 SGHKS, CDR2 YYEKEE (reference sequence). The CDR3 nucleotides read TGTGCCAGCAGCTTAAGACAGGGGGGAAAACTGAACACTGAAGCTTTCTTT. Translated: CASSLRQGGKLNTEAFF.

The gene calls are TRBV5-1 and TRBJ2-1; 7 bases agree with TRBD2. Per germline, CDR1 SGHRS and CDR2 YFSETQ. The CDR3 is 15 amino acids. With V trimmed by 2 bases and J by 2 bases, 4 bases remained unmatched. The DNA of the CDR3 is TGCGCCAGCAGCTTCCAACGGGGGGCCTACAATGAGCAGTTCTTC. Translated, it gives CASSFQRGAYNEQFF.

The rearrangement uses TRBV6-1 and TRBJ1-1; D remains ambiguous. V was shortened by 4 bases and J by 4 bases, with 10 bases between the two germline ends. There are 13 residues in the CDR3. CDR1 is MNHNS, CDR2 SASEGT, per germline. This chain's CDR3 is CASSVGGITEAFF. The CDR3 coding sequence is TGTGCCAGCAGTGTCGGAGGAATCACTGAAGCTTTCTTT.

The V and J genes are TRBV11-2 and TRBJ1-1, with unresolved D. The CDR3 loop spans 15 amino acids. V lost 3 bases, J lost 1 base, and 12 bases lay in between. CDR1 SGHAT and CDR2 FQNNGV come from the germline V gene. The CDR3 DNA sequence: TGTGCCAGCAGCTTTACAGTCGATTGGAACACTGAAGCTTTCTTT. It translates to CASSFTVDWNTEAFF.

The rearrangement uses TRBV10-3 and TRBJ1-5, with TRBD1 as a possible D gene (6 bases). The CDR3 has 14 residues. CDR1 and CDR2 from the germline V gene are ENHRY and SYGVKD. Deletions cut 3 bases from V and 3 bases from J, with 9 bases between. The CDR3 region is CAISEMGANQPQHF. Written as DNA, the CDR3 is TGTGCCATCAGTGAAATGGGGGCCAATCAGCCCCAGCATTTT.

This clone was recorded a few times. The chain links TRBV7-3 to TRBJ2-5; D call uncertain. The CDR3 is 14 residues long. Germline loops: CDR1 SGHTA, CDR2 FQGTGA. V dropped 0 bases and J dropped 1 base, with 6 bases sitting between them. The chain's CDR3 is CASSLTGSQETQYF. CDR3 coding DNA: TGTGCCAGCAGCTTAACGGGCTCCCAAGAGACCCAGTACTTC.

V and J are TRBV6-5 and TRBJ2-2; 7 positions match TRBD2. CDR3 length: 12 residues. Germline loops: CDR1 MNHEY, CDR2 SVGAGI. V was clipped by 10 bases and J by 6 bases; unmatched bases: 5. The CDR3 DNA follows: TGTGCCAACGTGGGAGGGCCCGGGGAGCTGTTTTTT. This gives the protein CANVGGPGELFF.

The rearrangement uses TRBV29-1 and TRBJ2-7; the D gene is possibly TRBD1 (6 bases). V shed 6 bases and J shed 7 bases, with 16 bases lying between them. From germline, CDR1 is SQVTM and CDR2 ANQGSEA. This CDR3 has 12 amino acids. The CDR3 region has the DNA TGCAGCGTCTCCGACAGGCAGGGAGAGCAGTACTTC. This sequence encodes CSVSDRQGEQYF.

In DNA, the CDR3 is TGTGCCAGCAGCTACCGGGCCCAGGGGGATGAGCAGTTCTTC. This gives the protein CASSYRAQGDEQFF. The V and J genes are TRBV11-3 and TRBJ2-1; TRBD1 matches 7 bases. The CDR3 has 14 amino acids. V lost 4 bases to trimming and J lost 8 bases; unmatched junction nucleotides: 8. Germline CDR1 and CDR2: SGHNT and YENEEA. Supplemented by reference TRBV11-3 and TRBJ2-1, the full variable domain reads EAGVVQSPRYKIIEKKQPVAFWCNPISGHNTLYWYLQNLGQGPELLIRYENEEAVDDSQLPKDRFSAERLKGVDSTLKIQPAELGDSAVYLCASSYRAQGDEQFFGPGTRLTVL.

This sequence joins TRBV5-1 and TRBJ2-1; D unresolved. Germline CDR1 and CDR2: SGHRS and YFSETQ. CDR3 length: 13 residues. V dropped 0 bases and J dropped 4 bases, with 5 bases sitting between them. The CDR3 coding sequence is TGCGCCAGCAGCTTGGACGGTTACAATGAGCAGTTCTTC. Its translation: CASSLDGYNEQFF. Based on the CDR3 plus reference TRBV5-1 and TRBJ2-1, the full variable domain is KAGVTQTPRYLIKTRGQQVTLSCSPISGHRSVSWYQQTPGQGLQFLFEYFSETQRNKGNFPGRFSGRQFSNSRSEMNVSTLELGDSALYLCASSLDGYNEQFFGPGTRLTVL.

The chain uses TRBV6-6 and TRBJ2-1; D perhaps matches TRBD2 (6 bases). CDR1 is MNHNY and CDR2 is SVGAGI in the germline V gene (reference sequence). The CDR3 extends over 15 amino acids. V lost 2 bases and J lost 4, with 12 bases in between. The CDR3 sequence: CASSYAGLEYNEQFF. CDR3 in DNA: TGTGCCAGCAGTTACGCGGGATTAGAGTACAATGAGCAGTTCTTC.

As DNA, the CDR3 is TGTGCCAGCAGTCCAGACAGGGGTAGGGTCATGAACACTGAAGCTTTCTTT. Translated: CASSPDRGRVMNTEAFF. The V call is TRBV27, the J call TRBJ1-1; TRBD1 matches 8 bases. The CDR3 has 17 amino acids. Germline values: CDR1 MNHEY, CDR2 SMNVEV (reference sequence). Germline trimming cut 5 bases from V and 0 bases from J; bases unmatched to any gene: 11.

The chain recombines TRBV2 with TRBJ2-5; 10 bases agree with TRBD1. The CDR3 loop spans 14 amino acids. V was pared by 5 bases and J by 2 bases, with 2 bases of the junction left unmatched. From germline, CDR1 is SNHLY and CDR2 FYNNEI. DNA of the CDR3: TGTGCCAGCAGTCCGGGACAGGGGCAAGAGACCCAGTACTTC. It translates to CASSPGQGQETQYF.

J is TRBJ2-7 and V is TRBV6-1; D is unresolved. V lost 4 bases and J lost 3, with 4 bases in between. Germline V lookup: CDR1 MNHNS, CDR2 SASEGT. There are 11 residues in the CDR3. The CDR3, as DNA: TGTGCCAGCAGTGCCTTCTACGAGCAGTACTTC. It encodes CASSAFYEQYF.

The chain is built from TRBV6-1 and TRBJ2-5; 9 nucleotides agree with TRBD2. This CDR3 comprises 14 residues. With 5 bases clipped from V and 2 bases from J, the junction kept 3 bases outside the gene matches. CDR1 and CDR2 (germline): MNHNS, SASEGT. The CDR3 nucleotides read TGTGCCAGCAGTTTAGCGGGAGCGCAAGAGACCCAGTACTTC. The encoded protein is CASSLAGAQETQYF.

V usage is TRBV7-2 and J usage is TRBJ2-4, with a tentative D call TRBD2 (7 bases). The CDR3 contains 12 residues. Trimming left V 5 bases short and J 8 bases short, with 10 bases between. CDR1 SGHTA and CDR2 FQGNSA come from the germline V gene. For the CDR3, the DNA is TGTGCCAGCAGCCAAGGGGGGGACATTCAGTACTTC. As protein: CASSQGGDIQYF. Based on the CDR3 plus reference TRBV7-2 and TRBJ2-4, the full variable domain is GAGVSQSPSNKVTEKGKDVELRCDPISGHTALYWYRQSLGQGLEFLIYFQGNSAPDKSGLPSDRFSAERTGGSVSTLTIQRTQQEDSAVYLCASSQGGDIQYFGAGTRLSVL.

This clone was counted between two and nine times. The chain links TRBV9 to TRBJ2-7; the match to TRBD1 covers 7 bases. This CDR3 has 15 residues. Germline V gene data show CDR1 as SGDLS and CDR2 as YYNGEE. V lost 0 bases to trimming and J lost 6 bases; unmatched junction nucleotides: 9. The CDR3: CASSVGQGVTGEQYF. CDR3 nucleotides: TGTGCCAGCAGCGTAGGGCAGGGGGTAACAGGCGAGCAGTACTTC.

J is TRBJ2-5 and V is TRBV19; 14 bases are a match to TRBD2. CDR3 length: 15 residues. The J segment lost 3 bases and the V segment lost 4 bases, leaving 1 base of the junction unmatched. The germline V gene has CDR1 LNHDA and CDR2 SQIVND (reference sequence). The CDR3 nucleotides are TGTGCCAGTAGTAAGGGACTAGCGGGGGAAGAGACCCAGTACTTC. Protein: CASSKGLAGEETQYF.